The sequence of this TCR beta chain was determined in a study of CD8 T cells in Susac syndrome. cDNA came from roughly 0.53 to 1 ug RNA primed by random hexamers. A multiplex approach, immunoSEQ multiplex PCR, amplified TCR beta CDR3 across 54 Vbeta and 13 Jbeta. Via MiXCR, TCRdb re-called the immunoSEQ multiplex PCR reads, giving one row per CDR3 protein. Of roughly 200,000 distinct CDR3 sequences listed, roughly 94% are singletons. This CDR3 is 13 amino acids long. In germline, CDR1 is SQVTM, CDR2 ANQGSEA. V trimming: 4 bases; J trimming: 5 bases; junction bases outside the gene matches: 4. Sequencing of TCR beta was performed on blood CD8+ and CD4+ T cells. TEMRA cells were FACS-enriched, while CD8+ and CD4+ T cells were negatively isolated.

Sample: CD4+ T cells from PBMCs. This sequence originates from a human donor in good health. V and J are TRBV29-1 and TRBJ1-4; 7 bases are a match to TRBD1. The CDR3 protein is CSVGTTGNEKLFF. As DNA, the CDR3 is TGCAGCGTTGGAACGACAGGGAATGAAAAACTGTTTTTT.